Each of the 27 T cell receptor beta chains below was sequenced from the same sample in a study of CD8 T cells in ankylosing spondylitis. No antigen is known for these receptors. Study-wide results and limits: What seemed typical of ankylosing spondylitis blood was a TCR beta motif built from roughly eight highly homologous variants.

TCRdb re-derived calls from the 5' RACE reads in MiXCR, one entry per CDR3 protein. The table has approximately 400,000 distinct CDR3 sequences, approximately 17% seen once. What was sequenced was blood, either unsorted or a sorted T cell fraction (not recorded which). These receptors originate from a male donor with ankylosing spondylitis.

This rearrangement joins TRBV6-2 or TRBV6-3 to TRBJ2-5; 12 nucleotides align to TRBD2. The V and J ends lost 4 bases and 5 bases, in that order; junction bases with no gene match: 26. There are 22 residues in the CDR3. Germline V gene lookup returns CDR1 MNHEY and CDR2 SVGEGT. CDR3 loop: CASSSSTPTRLAGEVDWETQYF. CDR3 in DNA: TGTGCCAGCAGTTCTTCAACCCCCACTAGACTAGCGGGAGAGGTAGACTGGGAGACCCAGTACTTC.

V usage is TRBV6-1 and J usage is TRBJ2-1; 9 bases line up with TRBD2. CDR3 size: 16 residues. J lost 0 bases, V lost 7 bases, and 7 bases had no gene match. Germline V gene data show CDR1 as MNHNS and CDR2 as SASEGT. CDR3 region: CASIRTSVLSYNEQFF. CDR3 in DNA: TGTGCCAGCATCAGGACTAGCGTACTCTCCTACAATGAGCAGTTCTTC.

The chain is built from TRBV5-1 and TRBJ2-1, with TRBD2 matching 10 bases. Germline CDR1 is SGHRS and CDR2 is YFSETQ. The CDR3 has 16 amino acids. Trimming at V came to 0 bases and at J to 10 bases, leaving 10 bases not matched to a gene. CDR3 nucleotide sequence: TGCGCCAGCAGCTTGGTGGCTAGCGGGGGAACGGGGGAGCAGTTCTTC. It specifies CASSLVASGGTGEQFF.

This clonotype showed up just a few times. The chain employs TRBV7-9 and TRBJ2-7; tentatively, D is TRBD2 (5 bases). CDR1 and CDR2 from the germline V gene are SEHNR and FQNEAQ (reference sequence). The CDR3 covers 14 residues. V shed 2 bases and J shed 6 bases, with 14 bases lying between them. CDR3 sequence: CASSLNGIVGEQYF. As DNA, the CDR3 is TGTGCCAGCAGCTTAAACGGGATTGTGGGCGAGCAGTACTTC.

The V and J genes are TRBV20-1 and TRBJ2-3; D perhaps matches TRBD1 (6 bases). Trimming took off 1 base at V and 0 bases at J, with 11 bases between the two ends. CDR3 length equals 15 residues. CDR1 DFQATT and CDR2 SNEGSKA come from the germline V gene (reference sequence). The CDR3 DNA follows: TGCAGTGCTAGAGGCTCGACAGGAAGCACAGATACGCAGTATTTT. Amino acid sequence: CSARGSTGSTDTQYF.

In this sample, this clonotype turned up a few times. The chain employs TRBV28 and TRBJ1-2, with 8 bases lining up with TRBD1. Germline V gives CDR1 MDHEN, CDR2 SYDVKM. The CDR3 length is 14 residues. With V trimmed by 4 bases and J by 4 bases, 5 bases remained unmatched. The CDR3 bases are TGTGCCAGCAGTTGGGGACAGGTCGGCTATGGCTACACCTTC. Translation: CASSWGQVGYGYTF.

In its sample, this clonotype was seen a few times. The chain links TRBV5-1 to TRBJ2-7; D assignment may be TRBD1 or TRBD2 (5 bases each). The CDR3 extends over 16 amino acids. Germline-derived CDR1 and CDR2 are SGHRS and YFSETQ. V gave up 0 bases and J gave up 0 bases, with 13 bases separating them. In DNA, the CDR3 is TGCGCCAGCAGCTTGGGTGGGGACCCCATCTCCTACGAGCAGTACTTC. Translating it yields CASSLGGDPISYEQYF.

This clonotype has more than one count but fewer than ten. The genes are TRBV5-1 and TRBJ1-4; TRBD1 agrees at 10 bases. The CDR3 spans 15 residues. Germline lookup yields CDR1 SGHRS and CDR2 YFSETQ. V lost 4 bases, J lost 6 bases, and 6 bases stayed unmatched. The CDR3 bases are TGCGCCAGCAGCACGACAGGGGGCAGGCATGAAAAACTGTTTTTT. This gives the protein CASSTTGGRHEKLFF.

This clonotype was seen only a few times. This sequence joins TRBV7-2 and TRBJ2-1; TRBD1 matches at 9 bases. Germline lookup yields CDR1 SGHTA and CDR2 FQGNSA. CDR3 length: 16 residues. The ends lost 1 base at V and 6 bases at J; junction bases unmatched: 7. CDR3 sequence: CASSLGGTGIRNEQFF. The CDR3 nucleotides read TGTGCCAGCAGCTTAGGGGGGACAGGGATTCGCAATGAGCAGTTCTTC.

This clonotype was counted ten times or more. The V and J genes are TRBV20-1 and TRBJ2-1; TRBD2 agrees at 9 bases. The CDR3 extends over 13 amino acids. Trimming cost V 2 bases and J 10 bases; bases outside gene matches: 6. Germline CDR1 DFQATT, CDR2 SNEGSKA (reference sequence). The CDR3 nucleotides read TGCAGTGCTAGACGGTATAGCGGGGGCGAGCAGTTCTTC. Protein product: CSARRYSGGEQFF.

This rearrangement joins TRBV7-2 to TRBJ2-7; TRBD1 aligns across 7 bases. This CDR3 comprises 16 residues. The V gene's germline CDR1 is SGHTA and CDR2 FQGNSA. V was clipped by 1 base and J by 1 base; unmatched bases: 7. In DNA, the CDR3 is TGTGCCAGCAGCTTAGAATGGACAGGACCTTCCTACGAGCAGTACTTC. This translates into CASSLEWTGPSYEQYF.

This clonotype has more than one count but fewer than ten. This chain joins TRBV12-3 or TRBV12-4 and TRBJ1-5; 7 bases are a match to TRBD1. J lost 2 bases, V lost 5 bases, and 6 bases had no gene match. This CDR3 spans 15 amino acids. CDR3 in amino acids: CASSADRAGNQPQHF. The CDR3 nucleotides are TGTGCCAGCAGTGCCGACAGGGCGGGCAATCAGCCCCAGCATTTT.

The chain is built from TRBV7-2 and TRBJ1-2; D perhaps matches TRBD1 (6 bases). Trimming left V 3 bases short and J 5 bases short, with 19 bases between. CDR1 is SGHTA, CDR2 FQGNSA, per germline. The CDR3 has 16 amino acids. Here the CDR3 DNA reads TGTGCCAGCAGCTTTTCACCAGGGGATCGAATTTATGGCTACACCTTC. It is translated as CASSFSPGDRIYGYTF.

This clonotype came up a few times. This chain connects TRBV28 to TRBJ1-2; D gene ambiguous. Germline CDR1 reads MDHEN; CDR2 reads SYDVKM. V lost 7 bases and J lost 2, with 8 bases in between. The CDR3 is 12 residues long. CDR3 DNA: TGTGCCAGCATTGGAGACAACTATGGCTACACCTTC. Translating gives CASIGDNYGYTF.

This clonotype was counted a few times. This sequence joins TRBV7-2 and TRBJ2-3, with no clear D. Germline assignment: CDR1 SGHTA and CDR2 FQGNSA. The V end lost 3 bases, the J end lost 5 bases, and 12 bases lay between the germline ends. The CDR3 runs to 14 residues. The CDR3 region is CASSLYQGRDTQYF. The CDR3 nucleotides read TGTGCCAGCAGCTTGTACCAAGGGCGAGATACGCAGTATTTT.

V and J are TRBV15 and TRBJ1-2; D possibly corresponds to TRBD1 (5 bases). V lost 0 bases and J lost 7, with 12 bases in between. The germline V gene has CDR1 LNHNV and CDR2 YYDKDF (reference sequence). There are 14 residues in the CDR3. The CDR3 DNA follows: TGTGCCACCAGCAGAGATAGGGGAGTCAGTGGCTACACCTTC. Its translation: CATSRDRGVSGYTF.

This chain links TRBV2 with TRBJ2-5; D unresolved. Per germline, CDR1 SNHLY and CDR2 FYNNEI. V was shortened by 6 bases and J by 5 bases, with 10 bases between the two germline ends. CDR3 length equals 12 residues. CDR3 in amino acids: CASSYMEETQYF. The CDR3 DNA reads TGTGCCAGCAGCTACATGGAGGAGACCCAGTACTTC.

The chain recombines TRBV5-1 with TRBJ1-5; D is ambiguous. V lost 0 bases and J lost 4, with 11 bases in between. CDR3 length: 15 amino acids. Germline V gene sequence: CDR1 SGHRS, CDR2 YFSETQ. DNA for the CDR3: TGCGCCAGCAGCTTGGCTGGTATTGGGAATCAGCCCCAGCATTTT. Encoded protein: CASSLAGIGNQPQHF.

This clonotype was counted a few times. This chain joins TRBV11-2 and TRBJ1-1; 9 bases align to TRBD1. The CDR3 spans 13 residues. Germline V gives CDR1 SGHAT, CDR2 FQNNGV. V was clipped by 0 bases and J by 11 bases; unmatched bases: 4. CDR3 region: CASSLDRTGDAFF. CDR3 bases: TGTGCCAGCAGCTTAGATCGGACAGGGGATGCTTTCTTT.

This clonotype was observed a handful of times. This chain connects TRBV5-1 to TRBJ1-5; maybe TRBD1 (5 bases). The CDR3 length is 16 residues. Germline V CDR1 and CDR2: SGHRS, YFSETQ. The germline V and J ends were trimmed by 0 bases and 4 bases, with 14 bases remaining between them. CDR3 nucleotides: TGCGCCAGCAGCTTGGACGTGGGGGGATCTAATCAGCCCCAGCATTTT. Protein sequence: CASSLDVGGSNQPQHF.

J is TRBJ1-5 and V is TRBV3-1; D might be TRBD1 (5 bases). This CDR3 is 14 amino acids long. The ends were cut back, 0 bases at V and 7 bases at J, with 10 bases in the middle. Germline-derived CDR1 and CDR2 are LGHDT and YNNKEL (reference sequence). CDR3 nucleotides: TGTGCCAGCAGCCAAGATTGGGGGGGGCAGCCCCAGCATTTT. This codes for CASSQDWGGQPQHF.

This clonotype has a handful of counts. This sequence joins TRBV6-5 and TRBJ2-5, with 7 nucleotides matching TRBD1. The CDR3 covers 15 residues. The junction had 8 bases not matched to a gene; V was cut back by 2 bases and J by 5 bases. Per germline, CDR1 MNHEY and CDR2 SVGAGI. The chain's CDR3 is CASSYSTGAWETQYF. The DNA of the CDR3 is TGTGCCAGCAGTTACAGCACAGGGGCATGGGAGACCCAGTACTTC.

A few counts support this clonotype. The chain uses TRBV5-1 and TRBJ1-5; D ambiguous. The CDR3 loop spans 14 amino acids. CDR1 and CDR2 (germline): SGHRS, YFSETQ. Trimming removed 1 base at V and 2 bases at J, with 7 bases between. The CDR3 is CASSLTPGNQPQHF. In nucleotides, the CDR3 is TGCGCCAGCAGCTTGACCCCAGGCAATCAGCCCCAGCATTTT.

The CDR3 sequence is CASSEDSDTQYF. CDR3 nucleotide sequence: TGTGCCAGCAGTGAGGACTCAGATACGCAGTATTTT. The chain is built from TRBV2 and TRBJ2-3; possibly TRBD2 for D (5 bases). Germline lookup yields CDR1 SNHLY and CDR2 FYNNEI. Trimming removed 3 bases from V and 4 bases from J, with 5 bases in between. The CDR3 totals 12 residues. The whole variable domain, remainder taken from reference TRBV2 and TRBJ2-3, is EPEVTQTPSHQVTQMGQEVILRCVPISNHLYFYWYRQILGQKVEFLVSFYNNEISEKSEIFDDQFSVERPDGSNFTLKIRSTKLEDSAMYFCASSEDSDTQYFGPGTRLTVL.

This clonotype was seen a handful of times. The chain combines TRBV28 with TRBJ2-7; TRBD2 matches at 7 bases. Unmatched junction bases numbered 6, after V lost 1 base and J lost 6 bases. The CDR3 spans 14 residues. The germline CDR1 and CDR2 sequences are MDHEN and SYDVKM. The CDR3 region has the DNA TGTGCCAGCAGTTTATTAGGGTCGGGAGGCGAGCAGTACTTC. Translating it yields CASSLLGSGGEQYF.

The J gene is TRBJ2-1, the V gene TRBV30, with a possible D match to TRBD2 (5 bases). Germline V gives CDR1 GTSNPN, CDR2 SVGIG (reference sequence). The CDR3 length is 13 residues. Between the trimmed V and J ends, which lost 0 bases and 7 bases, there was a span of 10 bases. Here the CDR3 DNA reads TGTGCCTGGAGTGTTGCCAGCGGTAATGAGCAGTTCTTC. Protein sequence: CAWSVASGNEQFF.

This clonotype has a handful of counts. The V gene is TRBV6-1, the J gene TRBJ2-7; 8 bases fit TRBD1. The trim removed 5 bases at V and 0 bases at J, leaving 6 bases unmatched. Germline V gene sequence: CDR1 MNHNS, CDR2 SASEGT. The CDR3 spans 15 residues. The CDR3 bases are TGTGCCAGCAGTATTGCAGGGGGCGGCTCCTACGAGCAGTACTTC. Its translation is CASSIAGGGSYEQYF.